This T cell receptor (beta chain) comes out of a study of T-cell reconstitution after alpha-beta-depleted transplantation in children. Notes on the study in general: Where alpha-beta T cells came from about two months after transplant was reportedly several hundred expanded graft clones. Most T-cell counts and diversity one year after the transplant came from T cells that were newly produced.

CDR1 SGHAT and CDR2 FQNNGV come from the germline V gene. The CDR3 has 19 amino acids. J was trimmed by 2 bases and V by 4 bases; bases with no gene match: 13. TCRbeta library preparation incorporated unique molecular identifiers. TCRdb re-called the PCR reads with MiXCR, one entry per CDR3 protein. The sample consists of about 1,000,000 distinct CDR3 sequences, 25% to 35% of them appearing once. This clonotype appeared a few times. The antigen is unknown. The specimen was PBMCs, mostly from graft donor cells, collected 360 days after TCRalphabeta/CD19-depleted stem cell transplant. The V and J genes are TRBV11-2 and TRBJ2-1; 11 bases agree with TRBD1. The clonotype originates from a boy younger than two who had a stem cell transplant for SCID, so the T cells may come from the graft donor. The CDR3 DNA is TGTGCCAGCAGCTCCTTGGGACAGGGGGAAATTATCGCCTACAATGAGCAGTTCTTC. It is translated as CASSSLGQGEIIAYNEQFF. Drawing the rest from reference TRBV11-2 and TRBJ2-1, the complete variable domain is EAGVAQSPRYKIIEKRQSVAFWCNPISGHATLYWYQQILGQGPKLLIQFQNNGVVDDSQLPKDRFSAERLKGVDSTLKIQPAKLEDSAVYLCASSSLGQGEIIAYNEQFFGPGTRLTVL.